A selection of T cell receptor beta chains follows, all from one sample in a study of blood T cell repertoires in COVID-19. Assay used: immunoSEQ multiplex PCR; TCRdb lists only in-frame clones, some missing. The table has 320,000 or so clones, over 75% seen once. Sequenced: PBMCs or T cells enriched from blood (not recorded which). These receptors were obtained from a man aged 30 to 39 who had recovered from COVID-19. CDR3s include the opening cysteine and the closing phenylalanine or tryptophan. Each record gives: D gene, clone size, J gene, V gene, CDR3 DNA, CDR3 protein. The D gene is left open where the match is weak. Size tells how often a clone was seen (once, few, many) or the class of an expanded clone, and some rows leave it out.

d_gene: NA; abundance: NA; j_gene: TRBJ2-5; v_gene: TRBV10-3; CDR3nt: TGTGCCATCAGCGCAAGGGGTCGGGAGACCCAGTACTTC; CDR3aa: CAISARGRETQYF
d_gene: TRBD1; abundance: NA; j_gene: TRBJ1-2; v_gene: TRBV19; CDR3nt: TGTGCCAGTAGTATTTCCGGGACAGGGGTGCCTGGCTACACCTTC; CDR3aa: CASSISGTGVPGYTF
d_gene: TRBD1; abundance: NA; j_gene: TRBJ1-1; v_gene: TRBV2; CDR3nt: TGTGCCAGCAGGGACAGGGGGCGGAAACCTGAAGCTTTCTTT; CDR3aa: CASRDRGRKPEAFF
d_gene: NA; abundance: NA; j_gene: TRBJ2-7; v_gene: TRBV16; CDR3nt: TGTGCCAGCAGCCAAGGGGTTAGCGCGAGCTCCTACGAGCAGTACTTC; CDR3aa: CASSQGVSASSYEQYF
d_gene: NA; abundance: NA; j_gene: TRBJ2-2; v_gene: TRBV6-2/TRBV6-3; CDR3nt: TGTGCCAGCAGTTACATCCATCAGGGCGGCACCGGGGAGCTGTTTTTT; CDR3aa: CASSYIHQGGTGELFF
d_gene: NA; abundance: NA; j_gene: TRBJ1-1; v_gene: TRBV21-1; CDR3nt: TGTGCCAGCAGCACGCGTTGGTGGGACACGCTACCGGACACTGAAGCTTTCTTT; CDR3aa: CASSTRWWDTLPDTEAFF
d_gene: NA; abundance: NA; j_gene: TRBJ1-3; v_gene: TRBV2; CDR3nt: TGTGCCAGCACGACAGTCTCTGGAAACACCATATATTTT; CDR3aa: CASTTVSGNTIYF
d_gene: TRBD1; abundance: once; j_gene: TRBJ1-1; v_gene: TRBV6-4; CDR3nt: TGTGCCAGCAGCCAGACAGGGATGACTGAAGCTTTCTTT; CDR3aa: CASSQTGMTEAFF
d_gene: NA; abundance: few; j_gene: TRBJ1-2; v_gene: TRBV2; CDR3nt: TGTGCCAGCAGGGAAGACGGGAACTATGGCTACACCTTC; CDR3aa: CASREDGNYGYTF
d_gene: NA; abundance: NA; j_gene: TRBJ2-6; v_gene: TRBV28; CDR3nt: TGTGCCAGCAGTCTCCCGGACTTTTCTGGGGCCAACGTCCTGACTTTC; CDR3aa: CASSLPDFSGANVLTF
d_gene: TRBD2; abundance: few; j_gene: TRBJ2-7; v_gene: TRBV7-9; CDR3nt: TGTGCCAGCAGCTCTCAGGGGCCACTAGCGGGGCTTGAGCAGTACTTC; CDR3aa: CASSSQGPLAGLEQYF
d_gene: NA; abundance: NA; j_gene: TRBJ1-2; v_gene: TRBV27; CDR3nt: TGTGCCAGCAGTTCAACGCCCACGGGTCACTATGGCTACACCTTC; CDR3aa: CASSSTPTGHYGYTF
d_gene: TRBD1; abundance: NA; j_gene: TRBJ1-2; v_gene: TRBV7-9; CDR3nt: TGTGCCAGCAGCCGGACAGGGGTTGGAGGCTATGGCTACACCTTC; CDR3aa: CASSRTGVGGYGYTF
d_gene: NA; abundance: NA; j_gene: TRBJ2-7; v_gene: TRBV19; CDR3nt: TGTGCCAGTAGTATAGACGACAGAGAAATCTACGAGCAGTACTTC; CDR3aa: CASSIDDREIYEQYF
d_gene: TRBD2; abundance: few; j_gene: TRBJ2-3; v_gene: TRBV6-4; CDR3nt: TGTGCCAGCAGTGACTCTCGCGGGGGGTCAGATACGCAGTATTTT; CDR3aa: CASSDSRGGSDTQYF
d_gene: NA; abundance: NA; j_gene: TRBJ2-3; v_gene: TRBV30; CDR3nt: TGTGCCTGGGCCGTCCAGGGCGGCACAGATACGCAGTATTTT; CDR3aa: CAWAVQGGTDTQYF
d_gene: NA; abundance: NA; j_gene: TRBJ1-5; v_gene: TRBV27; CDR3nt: TGTGCCAGCAGTTTCGATAGGGGCCCCGGTCAGCCCCAGCATTTT; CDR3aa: CASSFDRGPGQPQHF
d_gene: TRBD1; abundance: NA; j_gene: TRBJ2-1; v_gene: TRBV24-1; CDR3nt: TGTGCCACCAGTGATTTCGGGACAGGAACGGACAATGAGCAGTTCTTC; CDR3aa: CATSDFGTGTDNEQFF
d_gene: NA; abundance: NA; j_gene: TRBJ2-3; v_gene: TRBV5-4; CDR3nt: TGTGCCAGCAGCTTCGGACTACCAAGCACAGATACGCAGTATTTT; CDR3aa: CASSFGLPSTDTQYF
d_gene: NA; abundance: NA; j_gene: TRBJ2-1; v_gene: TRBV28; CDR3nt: TGTGCCAGCAGTCCTTTCATTGGGGGGGCCTTCCGTGAGCAGTTCTTC; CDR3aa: CASSPFIGGAFREQFF
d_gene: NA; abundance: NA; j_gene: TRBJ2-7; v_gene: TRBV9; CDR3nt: TGTGCCAGCAGCGTACGGTCAGGGACTTTCCACGAGCAGTACTTC; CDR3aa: CASSVRSGTFHEQYF
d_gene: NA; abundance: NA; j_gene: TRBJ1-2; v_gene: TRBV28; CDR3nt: TGTGCCAGCAGTTTAAGGGGAAATAACTATGGCTACACCTTC; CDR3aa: CASSLRGNNYGYTF
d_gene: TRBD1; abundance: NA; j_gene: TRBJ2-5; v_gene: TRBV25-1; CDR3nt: TGTGCCAGCAGTGACCCATCCGGGACAGGAGAGACCCAGTACTTC; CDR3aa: CASSDPSGTGETQYF
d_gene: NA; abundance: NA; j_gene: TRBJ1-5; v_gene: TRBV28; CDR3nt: TGTGCCAGCAGCTCGCGGGTGGGCAGCAATCAGCCCCAGCATTTT; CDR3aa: CASSSRVGSNQPQHF
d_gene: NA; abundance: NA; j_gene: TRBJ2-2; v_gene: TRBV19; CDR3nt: TGTGCCAGTAGTATCCACGAGTCGAGGAACACCGGGGAGCTGTTTTTT; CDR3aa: CASSIHESRNTGELFF
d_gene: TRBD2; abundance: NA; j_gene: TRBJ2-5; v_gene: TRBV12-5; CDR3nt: TGTGCTAGTGGTGGGACTAGCGGGGGGCAAGAGACCCAGTACTTC; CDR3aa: CASGGTSGGQETQYF
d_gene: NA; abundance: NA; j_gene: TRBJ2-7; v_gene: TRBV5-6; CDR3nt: TGTGCCAGCAGCCCCGACAGGAGCTCCTACGAGCAGTACTTC; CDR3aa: CASSPDRSSYEQYF
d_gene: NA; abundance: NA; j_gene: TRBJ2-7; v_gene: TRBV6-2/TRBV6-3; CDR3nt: TGTGCCAGCAGTACGACAATTTACGAGCAGTACTTC; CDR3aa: CASSTTIYEQYF
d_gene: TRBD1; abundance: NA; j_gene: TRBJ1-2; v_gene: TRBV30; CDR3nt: TGTGCCTGGACCCCGGACAGGGGACTGGTTGGCTACACCTTC; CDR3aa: CAWTPDRGLVGYTF
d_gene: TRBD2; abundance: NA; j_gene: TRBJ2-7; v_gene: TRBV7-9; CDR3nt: TGTGCCAGCAGCTTAGGGAGCGGGGGGGATTCCTACGAGCAGTACTTC; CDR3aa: CASSLGSGGDSYEQYF
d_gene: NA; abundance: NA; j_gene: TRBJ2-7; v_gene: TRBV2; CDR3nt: TGTGCCAGCAGTGACCAGGCCTCCTACGAGCAGTACTTC; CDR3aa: CASSDQASYEQYF
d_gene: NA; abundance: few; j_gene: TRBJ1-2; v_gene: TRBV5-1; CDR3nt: TGCGCCAGCAGCCGGACTGAAAGCTATGGCTACACCTTC; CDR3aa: CASSRTESYGYTF
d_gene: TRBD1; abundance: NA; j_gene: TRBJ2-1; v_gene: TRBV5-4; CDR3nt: TGTGCCAGCAGCATCCGGGACAGGGGGTACAATGAGCAGTTCTTC; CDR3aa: CASSIRDRGYNEQFF
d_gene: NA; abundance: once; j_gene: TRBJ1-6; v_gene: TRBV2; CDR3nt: TGTGCCAGCAGTGCAGGATATAATTCACCCCTCCACTTT; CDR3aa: CASSAGYNSPLHF
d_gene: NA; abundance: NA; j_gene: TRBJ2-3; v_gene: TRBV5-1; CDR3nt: TGCGCCAGCAGCGTCGGACAGTGGACTAGCACAGATACGCAGTATTTT; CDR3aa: CASSVGQWTSTDTQYF
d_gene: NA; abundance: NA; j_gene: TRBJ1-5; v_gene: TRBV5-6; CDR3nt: TGTGCCAGCAGATTGGCTGTACAGGCCAATCAGCCCCAGCATTTT; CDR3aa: CASRLAVQANQPQHF
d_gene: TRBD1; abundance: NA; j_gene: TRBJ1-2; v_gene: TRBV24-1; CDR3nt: TGTGCCACCAGTGACCCCGGGACAGGGGACAGGTATGGCTACACCTTC; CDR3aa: CATSDPGTGDRYGYTF
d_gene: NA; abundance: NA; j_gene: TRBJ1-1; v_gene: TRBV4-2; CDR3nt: TGTGCCAGCAGCCAAGAAAACCCGGGAGCACTGGGTGAAGCTTTCTTT; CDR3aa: CASSQENPGALGEAFF
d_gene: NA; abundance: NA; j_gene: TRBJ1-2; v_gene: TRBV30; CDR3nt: TGTGCCTGGAGTGCGTCTCGGTACTATGGCTACACCTTC; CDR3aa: CAWSASRYYGYTF
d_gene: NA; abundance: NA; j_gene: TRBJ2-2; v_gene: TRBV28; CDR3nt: TGTGCCAGCACCCCGGACATATGGAACACCGGGGAGCTGTTTTTT; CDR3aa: CASTPDIWNTGELFF
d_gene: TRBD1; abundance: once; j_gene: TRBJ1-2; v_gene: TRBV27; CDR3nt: TGTGCCAGCAGTTTATTGGGGGACAGGGATGGCTACACCTTC; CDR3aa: CASSLLGDRDGYTF
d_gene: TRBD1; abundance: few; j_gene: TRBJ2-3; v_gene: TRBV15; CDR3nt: TGTGCCACCAGCAGAGATCAGGGGGCAACAGATACGCAGTATTTT; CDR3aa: CATSRDQGATDTQYF
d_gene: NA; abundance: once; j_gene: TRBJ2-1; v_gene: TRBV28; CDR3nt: TGTGCCAGCAGCGTGCCGGGAGCAGGGAAGTTCTTC; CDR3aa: CASSVPGAGKFF
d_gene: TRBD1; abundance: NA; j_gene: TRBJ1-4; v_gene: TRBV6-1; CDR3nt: TGTGCCAGCAGTGATACAGGGGGTTATAATGAAAAACTGTTTTTT; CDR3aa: CASSDTGGYNEKLFF
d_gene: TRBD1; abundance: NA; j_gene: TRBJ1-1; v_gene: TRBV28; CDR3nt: TGTGCCAGCAGGCCTGGACAGGGGGTTATCGCTGAAGCTTTCTTT; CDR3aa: CASRPGQGVIAEAFF
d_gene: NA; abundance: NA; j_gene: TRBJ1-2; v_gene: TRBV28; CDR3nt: TGTGCCAGCAGTACCCTGACAGATTATGGCTACACCTTC; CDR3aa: CASSTLTDYGYTF
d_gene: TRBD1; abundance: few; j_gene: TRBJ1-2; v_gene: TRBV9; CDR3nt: TGTGCCAGCAGCACCCGGGACAGGGATCCCTATGGCTACACCTTC; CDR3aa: CASSTRDRDPYGYTF
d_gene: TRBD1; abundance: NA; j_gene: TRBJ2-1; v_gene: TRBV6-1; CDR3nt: TGTGCCAGCAGTGAAGGTCGGGGGACAGGGGGCAAGCAGTTCTTC; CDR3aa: CASSEGRGTGGKQFF
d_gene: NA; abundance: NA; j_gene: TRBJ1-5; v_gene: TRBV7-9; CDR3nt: TGTGCCAGCAGCTTAGGGGGGGAACAGCCCCAGCATTTT; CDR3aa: CASSLGGEQPQHF
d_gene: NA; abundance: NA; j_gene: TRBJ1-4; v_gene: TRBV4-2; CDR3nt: TGTGCCAGCAGCCAAGACCCGCAGGGCCGATCGGGCGCACCTAATGAAAAACTGTTTTTT; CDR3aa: CASSQDPQGRSGAPNEKLFF
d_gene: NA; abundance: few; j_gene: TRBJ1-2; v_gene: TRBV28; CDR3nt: TGTGCCAGCAGTTCTAACGATGGGCTGGGGGCGAGGTTTGGCTACACCTTC; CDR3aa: CASSSNDGLGARFGYTF
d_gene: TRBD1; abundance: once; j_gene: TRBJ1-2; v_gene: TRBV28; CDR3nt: TGTGCCAGCAGTTCCCTAGGGGAGACAGGGAACTATGGCTACACCTTC; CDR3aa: CASSSLGETGNYGYTF
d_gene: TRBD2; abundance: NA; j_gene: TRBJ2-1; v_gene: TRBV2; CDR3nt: TGTGCCAGCAGGATAACTAGCGGGGGGGCCGGGGAGCAGTTCTTC; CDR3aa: CASRITSGGAGEQFF